This TCR beta chain was captured by sequencing in a study of blood T cells in healthy people across ages. Points from the study as a whole: Across samples, TCR beta diversity tracked strongly with naive T cell percentage. While age rose, TCR beta diversity per million T cells dropped in a roughly linear way.

CDR3 length equals 19 residues. Germline CDR1 and CDR2: SGHTA and FQGNSA. Germline trimming cut 5 bases from V and 4 bases from J; bases unmatched to any gene: 15. In regard to this clonotype: Its antigen is still unknown.

For the second PCR, which ran for roughly 6 to 11 cycles, a sample-barcoded 5' primer and a J-beta primer mix were used. At least 2.5 million CDR3-containing paired-end reads were obtained per sample. TCRdb called the 5' RACE reads again in MiXCR, with one record for every CDR3 protein. The sample contains about 400,000 distinct CDR3 sequences, approximately 51% of which appear only once. Input material: blood. The gene calls are TRBV7-2 and TRBJ2-1; 12 bases are shared with TRBD2. This TCR derives from a man between 60 and 75 years old in good health. The chain's CDR3 is CASSPPPRLAGVLYNEQFF. For the CDR3, the DNA is TGTGCCAGCAGCCCCCCTCCCAGACTAGCGGGAGTTCTGTACAATGAGCAGTTCTTC.